This record concerns one T cell receptor beta chain sequence. Its antigen remains unknown. The data stem from a study of T cell responses to AZD1222 COVID-19 vaccine. Study outcomes and limitations: Baseline serostatus was positive in only five to seven AZD1222 recipients.

Germline V CDR1 and CDR2: MNHEY, SVGAGI. Trimming cost V 7 bases and J 6 bases; bases outside gene matches: 11. This CDR3 comprises 14 residues. Here immunoSEQ multiplex PCR was the method, and the copy in TCRdb shows in-frame clones only, minus some. The sample shows 100,000 or so clones, around 87% of them seen only once. The chain is built from TRBV6-5 and TRBJ2-7; 8 nucleotides agree with TRBD1. The source was peripheral blood, collected 28 days after the second AZD1222 dose. The TCR comes from an adult who received the AZD1222 COVID-19 vaccine. The CDR3 loop is CASTNRGIGSEQYF. CDR3 sequence (DNA): TGTGCCAGCACGAACAGGGGGATAGGGAGCGAGCAGTACTTC.